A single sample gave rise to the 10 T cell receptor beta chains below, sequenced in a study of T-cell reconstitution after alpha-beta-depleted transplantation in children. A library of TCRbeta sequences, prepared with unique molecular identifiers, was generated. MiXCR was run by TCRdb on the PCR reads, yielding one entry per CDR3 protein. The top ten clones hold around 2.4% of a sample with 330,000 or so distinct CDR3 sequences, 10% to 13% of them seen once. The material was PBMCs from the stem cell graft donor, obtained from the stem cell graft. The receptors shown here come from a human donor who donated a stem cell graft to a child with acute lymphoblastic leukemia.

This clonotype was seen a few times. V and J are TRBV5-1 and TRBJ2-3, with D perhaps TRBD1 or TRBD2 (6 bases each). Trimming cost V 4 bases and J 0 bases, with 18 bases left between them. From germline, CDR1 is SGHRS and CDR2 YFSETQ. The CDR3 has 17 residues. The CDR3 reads CASSRGHSGRSTDTQYF. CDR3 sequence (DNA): TGCGCCAGCAGCCGGGGGCATTCCGGACGGAGCACAGATACGCAGTATTTT.

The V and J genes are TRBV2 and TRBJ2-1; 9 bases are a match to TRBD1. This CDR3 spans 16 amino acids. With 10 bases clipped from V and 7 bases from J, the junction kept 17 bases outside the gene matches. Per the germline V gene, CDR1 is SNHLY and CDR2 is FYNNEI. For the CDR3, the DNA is TGTGCCACATCACCCTTGGGACAGGGACGTACAAATGAGCAGTTCTTC. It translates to CATSPLGQGRTNEQFF.

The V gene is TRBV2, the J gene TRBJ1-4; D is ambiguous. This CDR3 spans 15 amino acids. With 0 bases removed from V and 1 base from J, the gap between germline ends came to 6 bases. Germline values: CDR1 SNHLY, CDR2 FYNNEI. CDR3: CASSEARGTNEKLFF. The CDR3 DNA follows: TGTGCCAGCAGTGAAGCCCGGGGAACTAATGAAAAACTGTTTTTT.

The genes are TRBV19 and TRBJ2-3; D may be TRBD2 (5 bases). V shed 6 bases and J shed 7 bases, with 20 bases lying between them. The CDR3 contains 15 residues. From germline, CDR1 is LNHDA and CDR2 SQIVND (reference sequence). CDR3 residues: CASRGLASGMNTQYF. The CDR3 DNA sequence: TGTGCCAGTAGGGGATTAGCGTCGGGGATGAATACGCAGTATTTT.

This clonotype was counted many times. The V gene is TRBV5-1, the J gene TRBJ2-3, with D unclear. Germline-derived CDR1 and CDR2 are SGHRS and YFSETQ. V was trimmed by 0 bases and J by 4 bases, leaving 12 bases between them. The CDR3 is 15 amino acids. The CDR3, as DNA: TGCGCCAGCAGCTTGGCCACCGGAGTTTCAGATACGCAGTATTTT. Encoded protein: CASSLATGVSDTQYF.

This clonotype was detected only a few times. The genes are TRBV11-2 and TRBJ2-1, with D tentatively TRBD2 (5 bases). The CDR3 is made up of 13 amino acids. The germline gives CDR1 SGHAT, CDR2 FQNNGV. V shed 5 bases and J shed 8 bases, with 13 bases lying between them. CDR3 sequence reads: CASSPPSFYEQFF. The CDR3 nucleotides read TGTGCCAGCAGCCCCCCTAGCTTTTATGAGCAGTTCTTC.

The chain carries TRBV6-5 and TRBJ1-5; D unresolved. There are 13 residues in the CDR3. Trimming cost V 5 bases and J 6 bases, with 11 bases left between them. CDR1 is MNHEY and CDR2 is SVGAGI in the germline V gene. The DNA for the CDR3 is TGTGCCAGCAGTCGAGAAGTTGGTCAGCCCCAGCATTTT. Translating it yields CASSREVGQPQHF.

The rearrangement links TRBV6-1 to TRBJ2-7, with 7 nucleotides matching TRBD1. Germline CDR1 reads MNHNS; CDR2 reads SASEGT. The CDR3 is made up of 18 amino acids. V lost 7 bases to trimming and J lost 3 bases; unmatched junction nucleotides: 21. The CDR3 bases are TGTGCCAGCACCGTGTCCCCTCAGATACAGGGGTGGCACTACGAGCAGTACTTC. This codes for CASTVSPQIQGWHYEQYF.

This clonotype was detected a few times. DNA for the CDR3: TGTGCCAGCAGCGCGACAGGGTGGACAGATACGCAGTATTTT. It translates to CASSATGWTDTQYF. The V call is TRBV7-2, the J call TRBJ2-3, with TRBD1 identical over 7 bases. The V segment lost 5 bases and the J segment 3 bases; nucleotides outside the gene matches: 5. CDR3 length equals 14 residues. Germline CDR1 reads SGHTA; CDR2 reads FQGNSA.

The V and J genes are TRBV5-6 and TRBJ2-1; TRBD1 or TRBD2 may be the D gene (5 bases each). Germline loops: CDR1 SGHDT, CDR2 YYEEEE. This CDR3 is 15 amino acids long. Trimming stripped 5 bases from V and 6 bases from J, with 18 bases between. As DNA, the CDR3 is TGTGCCAGCAGGGGAGCCCAGGGCAGCCCCAATGAGCAGTTCTTC. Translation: CASRGAQGSPNEQFF.